This T cell receptor beta chain was documented in a study of beta chain features in type 1 diabetes. In the study overall: All samples combined gave under 110,000,000 sorted cells for examination.

Study results and limitations: Type 1 diabetes patients had TCRB CDR3s that were shorter (moderately but significantly so) in all four CD4+ subsets. Insertions at VDJ junctions were less frequent in type 1 diabetes patients. These patients also deleted more nucleotides at the same junctions.

This CDR3 contains 16 residues. The germline CDR1 and CDR2 sequences are SQVTM and ANQGSEA. The ends were cut back, 3 bases at V and 5 bases at J, with 22 bases in the middle. Sequencing targeted expressed TCRB transcripts, as all isolated RNA had been reverse transcribed. The protocol was immunoSEQ multiplex PCR, while the TCRdb copy is restricted to in-frame clones and leaves out a portion. Found here are 600,000 to 700,000 clones, about an eighth of them singletons; the top ten hold roughly 0.022%. A note on this clone: The antigen is not known.

This receptor was taken from a man aged 18-30 years with type 1 diabetes. Sequenced material: naive CD4+ T cells from blood. V gene TRBV29-1 combines with J gene TRBJ1-1, with D maybe TRBD1 (6 bases). CDR3 DNA: TGCAGCGTTGACGGTGCCACAAGGTACCAGGGGACTGAAGCTTTCTTT. It translates to CSVDGATRYQGTEAFF. The variable domain in full, completed from reference TRBV29-1 and TRBJ1-1, reads SAVISQKPSRDICQRGTSLTIQCQVDSQVTMMFWYRQQPGQSLTLIATANQGSEATYESGFVIDKFPISRPNLTFSTLTVSNMSPEDSSIYLCSVDGATRYQGTEAFFGQGTRLTVV.